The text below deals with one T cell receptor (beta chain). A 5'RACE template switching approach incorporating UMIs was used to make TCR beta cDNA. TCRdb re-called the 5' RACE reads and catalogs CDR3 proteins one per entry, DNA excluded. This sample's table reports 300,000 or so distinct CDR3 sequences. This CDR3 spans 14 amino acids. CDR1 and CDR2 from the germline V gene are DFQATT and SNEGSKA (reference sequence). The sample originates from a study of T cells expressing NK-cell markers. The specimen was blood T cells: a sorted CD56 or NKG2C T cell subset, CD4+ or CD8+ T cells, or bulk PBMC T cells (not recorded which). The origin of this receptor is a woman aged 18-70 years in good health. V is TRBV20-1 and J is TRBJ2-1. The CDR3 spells CSARVANYHNEQFF.